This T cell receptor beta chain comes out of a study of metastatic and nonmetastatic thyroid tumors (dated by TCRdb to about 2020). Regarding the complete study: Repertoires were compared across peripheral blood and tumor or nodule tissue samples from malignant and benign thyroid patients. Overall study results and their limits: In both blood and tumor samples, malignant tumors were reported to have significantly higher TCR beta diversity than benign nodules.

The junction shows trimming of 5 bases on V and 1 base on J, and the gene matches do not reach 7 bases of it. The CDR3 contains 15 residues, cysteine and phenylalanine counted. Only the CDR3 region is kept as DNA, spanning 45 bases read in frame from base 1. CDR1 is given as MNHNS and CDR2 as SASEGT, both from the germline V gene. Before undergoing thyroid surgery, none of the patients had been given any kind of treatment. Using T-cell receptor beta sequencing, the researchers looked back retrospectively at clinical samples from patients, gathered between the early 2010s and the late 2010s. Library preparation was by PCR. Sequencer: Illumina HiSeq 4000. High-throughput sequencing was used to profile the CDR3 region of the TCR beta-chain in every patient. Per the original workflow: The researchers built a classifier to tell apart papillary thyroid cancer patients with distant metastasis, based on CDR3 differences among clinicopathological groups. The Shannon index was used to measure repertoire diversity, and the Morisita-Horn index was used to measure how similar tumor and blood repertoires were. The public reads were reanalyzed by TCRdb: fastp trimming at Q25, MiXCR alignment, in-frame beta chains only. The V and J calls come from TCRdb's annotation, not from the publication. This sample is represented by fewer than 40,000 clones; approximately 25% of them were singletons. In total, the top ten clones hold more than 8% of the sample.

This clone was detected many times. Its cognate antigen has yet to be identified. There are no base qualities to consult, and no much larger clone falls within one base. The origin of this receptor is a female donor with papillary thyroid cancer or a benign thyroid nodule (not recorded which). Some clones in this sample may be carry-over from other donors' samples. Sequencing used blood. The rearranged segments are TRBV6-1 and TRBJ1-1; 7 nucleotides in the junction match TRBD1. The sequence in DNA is TGTGCCAGCAGTCGACAGGGCCCGAAGAACACTGAAGCTTTCTTT. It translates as CASSRQGPKNTEAFF.